The clone carrying this TCR beta chain was counted a single time. Its antigen is as yet unknown. The record originates from a study of T cell responses to AZD1222 COVID-19 vaccine. Germline V gene lookup returns CDR1 SEHNR and CDR2 FQNEAQ (reference sequence). V dropped 3 bases and J dropped 2 bases, with 10 bases sitting between them. The CDR3 runs to 14 residues. Study-level results: The donors showed a predominance of white British ancestry and of females, with possible underestimation of clonal diversity. Sampled repertoires all dated from after the peak T cell response. Only a handful of individuals given AZD1222 were seropositive at baseline.

Pooled together were second doses at about 4 or about 12 weeks. The repertoire was sequenced with immunoSEQ multiplex PCR; TCRdb's copy has only in-frame clones and lacks some. The sample lists 130,000 or so clones, roughly 90% occurring once. V is TRBV7-9 and J is TRBJ1-1; D remains unclear. The clonotype originates from an adult who received the AZD1222 COVID-19 vaccine. The material was peripheral blood, obtained 28 days after the second AZD1222 dose. This CDR3 is CASSFGIANTEAFF. For the CDR3, the DNA is TGTGCCAGCAGCTTCGGCATTGCAAACACTGAAGCTTTCTTT.